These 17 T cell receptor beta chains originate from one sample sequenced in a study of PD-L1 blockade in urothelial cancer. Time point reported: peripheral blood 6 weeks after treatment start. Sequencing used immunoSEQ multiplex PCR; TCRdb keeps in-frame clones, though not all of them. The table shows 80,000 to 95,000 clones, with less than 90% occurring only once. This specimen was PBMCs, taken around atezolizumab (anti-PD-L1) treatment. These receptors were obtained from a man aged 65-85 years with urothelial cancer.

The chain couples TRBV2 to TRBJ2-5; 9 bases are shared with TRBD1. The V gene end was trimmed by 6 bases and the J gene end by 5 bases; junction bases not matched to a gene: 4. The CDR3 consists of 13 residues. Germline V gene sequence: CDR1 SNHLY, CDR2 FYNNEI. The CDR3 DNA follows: TGTGCCAGCAGGGGACAGGGCCGGGAGACCCAGTACTTC. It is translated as CASRGQGRETQYF. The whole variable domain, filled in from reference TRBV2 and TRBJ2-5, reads EPEVTQTPSHQVTQMGQEVILRCVPISNHLYFYWYRQILGQKVEFLVSFYNNEISEKSEIFDDQFSVERPDGSNFTLKIRSTKLEDSAMYFCASRGQGRETQYFGPGTRLLVL.

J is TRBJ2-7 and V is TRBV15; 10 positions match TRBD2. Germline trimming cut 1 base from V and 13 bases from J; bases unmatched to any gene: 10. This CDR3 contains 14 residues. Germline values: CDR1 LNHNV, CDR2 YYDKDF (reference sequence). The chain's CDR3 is CATSRGLAGEGSYF. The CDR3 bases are TGTGCCACCAGCAGAGGTCTAGCGGGAGAAGGGTCTTACTTC. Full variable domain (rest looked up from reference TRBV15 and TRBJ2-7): DAMVIQNPRYQVTQFGKPVTLSCSQTLNHNVMYWYQQKSSQAPKLLFHYYDKDFNNEADTPDNFQSRRPNTSFCFLDIRSPGLGDTAMYLCATSRGLAGEGSYFGPGTRLTVT.

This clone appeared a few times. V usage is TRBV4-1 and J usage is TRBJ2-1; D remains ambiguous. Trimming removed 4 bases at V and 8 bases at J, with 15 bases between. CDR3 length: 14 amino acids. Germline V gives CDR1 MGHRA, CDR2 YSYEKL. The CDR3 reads CASSRDFRVDEQFF. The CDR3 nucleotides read TGCGCCAGCAGCCGCGACTTCCGAGTCGATGAGCAGTTCTTC.

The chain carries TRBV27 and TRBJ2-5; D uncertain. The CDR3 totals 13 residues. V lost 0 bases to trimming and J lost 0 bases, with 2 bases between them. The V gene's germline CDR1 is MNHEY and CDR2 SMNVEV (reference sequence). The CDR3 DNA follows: TGTGCCAGCAGTTTATCCTACCAAGAGACCCAGTACTTC. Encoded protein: CASSLSYQETQYF.

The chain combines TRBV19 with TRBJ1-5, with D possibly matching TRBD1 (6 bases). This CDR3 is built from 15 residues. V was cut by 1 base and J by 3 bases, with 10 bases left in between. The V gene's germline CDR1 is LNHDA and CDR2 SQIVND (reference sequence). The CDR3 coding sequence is TGTGCCAGTAGTATAGGCGGACAGTTCAATCAGCCCCAGCATTTT. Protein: CASSIGGQFNQPQHF.

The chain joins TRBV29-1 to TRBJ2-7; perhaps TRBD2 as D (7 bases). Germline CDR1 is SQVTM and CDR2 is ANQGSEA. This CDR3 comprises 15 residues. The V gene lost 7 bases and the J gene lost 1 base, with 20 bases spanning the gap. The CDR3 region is CSALGGPVGSYEQYF. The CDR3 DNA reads TGCAGCGCCCTGGGGGGGCCTGTCGGATCCTACGAGCAGTACTTC.

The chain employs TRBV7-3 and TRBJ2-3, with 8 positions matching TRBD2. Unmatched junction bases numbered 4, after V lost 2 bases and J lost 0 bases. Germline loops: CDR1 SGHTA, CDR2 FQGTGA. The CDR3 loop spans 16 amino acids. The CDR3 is CASSLSASGSTDTQYF. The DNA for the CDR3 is TGTGCCAGCAGCTTATCGGCTAGCGGGAGCACAGATACGCAGTATTTT.

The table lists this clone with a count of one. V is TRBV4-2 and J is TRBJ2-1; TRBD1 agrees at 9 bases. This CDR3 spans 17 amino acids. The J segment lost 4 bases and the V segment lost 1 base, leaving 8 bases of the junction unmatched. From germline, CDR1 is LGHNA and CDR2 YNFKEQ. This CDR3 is CASSQAQGGTGYNEQFF. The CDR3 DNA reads TGTGCCAGCAGCCAAGCCCAGGGGGGGACAGGGTACAATGAGCAGTTCTTC.

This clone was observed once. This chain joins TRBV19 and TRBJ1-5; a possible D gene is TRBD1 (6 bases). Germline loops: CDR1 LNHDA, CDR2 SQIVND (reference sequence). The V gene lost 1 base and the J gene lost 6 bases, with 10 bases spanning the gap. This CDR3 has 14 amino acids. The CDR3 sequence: CASSIAGDGQPQHF. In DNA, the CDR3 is TGTGCCAGTAGTATAGCAGGGGATGGTCAGCCCCAGCATTTT.

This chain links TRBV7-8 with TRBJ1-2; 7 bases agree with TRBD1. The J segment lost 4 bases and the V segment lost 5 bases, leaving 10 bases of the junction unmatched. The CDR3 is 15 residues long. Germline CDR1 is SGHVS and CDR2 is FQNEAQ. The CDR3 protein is CASSPNRGSSYGYTF. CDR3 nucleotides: TGTGCCAGCAGCCCCAACAGGGGATCGAGCTATGGCTACACCTTC.

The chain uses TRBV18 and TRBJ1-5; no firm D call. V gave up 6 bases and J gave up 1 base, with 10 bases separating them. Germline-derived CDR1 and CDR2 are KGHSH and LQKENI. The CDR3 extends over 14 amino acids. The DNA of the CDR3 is TGTGCCAGCTCCCGATCTAAGAGCAATCAGCCCCAGCATTTT. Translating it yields CASSRSKSNQPQHF. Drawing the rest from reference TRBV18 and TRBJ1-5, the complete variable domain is NAGVMQNPRHLVRRRGQEARLRCSPMKGHSHVYWYRQLPEEGLKFMVYLQKENIIDESGMPKERFSAEFPKEGPSILRIQQVVRGDSAAYFCASSRSKSNQPQHFGDGTRLSIL.

CDR3 protein: CASSSDRRHAQFF. The DNA of the CDR3 is TGTGCCAGCAGCTCCGACAGGCGGCACGCGCAGTTCTTC. The chain recombines TRBV5-6 with TRBJ2-1; weak D call: TRBD1 (6 bases). This CDR3 comprises 13 residues. The ends were cut back, 3 bases at V and 12 bases at J, with 16 bases in the middle. CDR1 SGHDT and CDR2 YYEEEE come from the germline V gene.

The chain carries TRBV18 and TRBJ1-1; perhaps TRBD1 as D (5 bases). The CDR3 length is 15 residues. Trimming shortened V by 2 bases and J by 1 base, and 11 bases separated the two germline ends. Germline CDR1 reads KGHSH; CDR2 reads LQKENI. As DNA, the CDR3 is TGTGCCAGCTCACCAGGCGGGGGGGGGAACACTGAAGCTTTCTTT. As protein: CASSPGGGGNTEAFF.

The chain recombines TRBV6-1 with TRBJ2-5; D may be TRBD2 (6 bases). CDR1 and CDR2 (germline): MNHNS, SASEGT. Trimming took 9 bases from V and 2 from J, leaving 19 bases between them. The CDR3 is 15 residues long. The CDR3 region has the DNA TGTGCCAGTGGGCGGAGTAGCGGCATACAAGAGACCCAGTACTTC. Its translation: CASGRSSGIQETQYF.

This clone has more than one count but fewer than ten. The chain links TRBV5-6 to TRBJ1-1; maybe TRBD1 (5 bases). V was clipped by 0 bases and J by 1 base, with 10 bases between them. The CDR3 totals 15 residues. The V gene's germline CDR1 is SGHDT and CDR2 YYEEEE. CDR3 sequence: CASSLGPTENTEAFF. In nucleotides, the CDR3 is TGTGCCAGCAGCTTGGGTCCGACAGAGAACACTGAAGCTTTCTTT.

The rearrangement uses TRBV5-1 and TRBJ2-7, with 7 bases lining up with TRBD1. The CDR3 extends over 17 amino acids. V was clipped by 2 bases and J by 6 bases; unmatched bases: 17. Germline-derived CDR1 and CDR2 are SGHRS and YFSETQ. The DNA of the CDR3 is TGCGCCAGCAGCTTCACGGACAGGCTGGATGTGGTTGGCGAGCAGTACTTC. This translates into CASSFTDRLDVVGEQYF.

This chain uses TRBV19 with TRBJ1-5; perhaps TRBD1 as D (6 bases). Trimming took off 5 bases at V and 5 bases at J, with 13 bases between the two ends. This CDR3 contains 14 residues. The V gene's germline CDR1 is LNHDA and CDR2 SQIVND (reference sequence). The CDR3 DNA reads TGTGCCAGTAGTTTGGACAGTCGCCATCAGCCCCAGCATTTT. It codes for CASSLDSRHQPQHF.